This T cell receptor (beta chain) is from a study of T cell clusters in autoimmune cytopenias. Study outcomes and limitations: Primary autoimmune cytopenia patients appeared to lack physiological T cell clusters present in healthy donors.

The CDR3 has 15 residues. To note about this clonotype: No antigen is known for it.

TRB was amplified from roughly 270 ng of peripheral blood genomic DNA per sample. TRB was amplified by touch-down multiplex PCR, primer pools A and B combined. TCRdb reworked the multiplex PCR reads into one entry per CDR3 protein, no DNA. The repertoire table contains roughly 10,000 distinct CDR3 sequences. The data were also submitted as part of a second study, on T cell repertoires in aging, cancer and after chemotherapy. This second report adds: Donors were grouped into six age bands spanning 30 or younger through 70 or older. Over several months to years, re-sampled healthy donor repertoires clearly shared clones. Healthy donors lost TCR diversity with age mainly through richness, cancer patients through richness and evenness.

This TCR was sampled from a human donor in good health. The source material was peripheral blood. This chain joins TRBV12-3 or TRBV12-4 and TRBJ1-4; the D call of TRBD1 rests on TCRdb alone, since no DNA is present to check it. The CDR3 sequence is CASSFRQGGDEKLFF.